This TCR beta chain comes out of a study of T cell responses to AZD1222 COVID-19 vaccine. The study's findings and limits: Researchers report vaccine-associated CD4 TCRs spanning spike, with dominance at 160-218 and 743-854. It was only after the peak T cell response that any repertoires were sampled. Donors were mostly white British, more females; clonal diversity possibly underestimated. Two doses of AZD1222 preceded a rise in Spike-specific TCR breadth and depth.

As for this clone: The antigen remains undetermined.

Germline trimming cut 5 bases from V and 6 bases from J; bases unmatched to any gene: 8. CDR1 is SGDLS, CDR2 YYNGEE, per germline. The CDR3 consists of 15 residues. TCRdb's copy holds only in-frame clones and misses some; the assay was immunoSEQ multiplex PCR. Of over 150,000 clones listed, about 93% are singletons. The genes are TRBV9 and TRBJ1-6, with 7 positions matching TRBD1. The clonotype was recovered from an adult who received the AZD1222 COVID-19 vaccine. The sequenced sample was peripheral blood, obtained 28 days after the second AZD1222 dose. The chain's CDR3 is CASRGPGQTNSPLHF. CDR3 sequence (DNA): TGTGCCAGCAGAGGTCCGGGACAGACTAATTCACCCCTCCACTTT.